These 8 T cell receptor beta chains were all obtained from the same sample, sequenced in a study of control samples from healthy donors and cancer patients. Repertoires were generated with immunoSEQ multiplex PCR, while TCRdb's copy carries only in-frame clones and drops some. The sample includes 120,000 to 150,000 clones, approximately 94% of them seen just once. Sequencing was done on a sample of blood. These receptors were obtained from a man between 35 and 55 years old in good health.

The chain carries TRBV4-3 and TRBJ2-6; a possible D gene is TRBD1 (5 bases). The CDR3 is 17 residues long. Germline lookup yields CDR1 LGHNA and CDR2 YSLEER. V gave up 0 bases and J gave up 2 bases, with 11 bases separating them. As DNA, the CDR3 is TGCGCCAGCAGCCAAGACGAAGGGGTTACTGGGGCCAACGTCCTGACTTTC. Protein: CASSQDEGVTGANVLTF.

V gene TRBV5-8 combines with J gene TRBJ1-2; a weak D match, TRBD1 (5 bases). Germline CDR1 reads SGHTS; CDR2 reads YDEGEE. The CDR3 is 14 residues long. V lost 4 bases and J lost 3, with 13 bases in between. The CDR3 bases are TGTGCCAGCAGCCAATGGGACCGTGACTATGGCTACACCTTC. Translation: CASSQWDRDYGYTF.

This sequence joins TRBV3-1 (or the pseudogene TRBV3-2) and TRBJ2-1; 8 bases match TRBD2. Germline assignment: CDR1 LGHDT and CDR2 YNNKEL (reference sequence). This CDR3 is built from 16 residues. V was pared by 1 base and J by 4 bases, with 6 bases of the junction left unmatched. The CDR3 loop is CASSQAAGGAYNEQFF. CDR3 nucleotide sequence: TGTGCCAGCAGCCAAGCGGCGGGAGGCGCTTACAATGAGCAGTTCTTC.

The V and J genes are TRBV7-6 and TRBJ1-4, with D possibly matching TRBD1 (5 bases). This CDR3 is 11 amino acids long. V lost 6 bases, J lost 8 bases, and 7 bases lay in between. In germline, CDR1 is SGHVS, CDR2 FNYEAQ. The CDR3 nucleotides read TGTGCCAGCAGGGAGGGGGAAAAACTGTTTTTT. This gives the protein CASREGEKLFF.

This clone has only one observation. J is TRBJ1-4 and V is TRBV5-1; TRBD1 might be the D (6 bases). With 4 bases removed from V and 0 bases from J, the gap between germline ends came to 7 bases. Germline CDR1 and CDR2: SGHRS and YFSETQ. The CDR3 contains 14 residues. CDR3 amino acids: CASSRTATNEKLFF. CDR3 coding DNA: TGCGCCAGCAGCAGGACAGCAACTAATGAAAAACTGTTTTTT.

The chain carries TRBV28 and TRBJ1-3; TRBD1 matches at 7 bases. This CDR3 comprises 14 residues. Germline lookup yields CDR1 MDHEN and CDR2 SYDVKM. V was clipped by 10 bases and J by 0 bases; unmatched bases: 6. Here the CDR3 reads CATWDRSSGNTIYF. In DNA form, the CDR3 reads TGTGCCACCTGGGACAGATCCTCTGGAAACACCATATATTTT.

This chain links TRBV25-1 with TRBJ2-5; D is tentatively TRBD1 or TRBD2 (6 bases each). CDR3 length: 15 amino acids. The V and J ends lost 8 bases and 4 bases respectively, with 20 bases between them. Germline CDR1 is MGHDK and CDR2 is SYGVNS. The CDR3 DNA reads TGTGCCAGCCGGGACTCCCTAAGGGGGGCAGAGACCCAGTACTTC. This sequence encodes CASRDSLRGAETQYF. The full variable domain, with the rest looked up from reference TRBV25-1 and TRBJ2-5, is EADIYQTPRYLVIGTGKKITLECSQTMGHDKMYWYQQDPGMELHLIHYSYGVNSTEKGDLSSESTVSRIRTEHFPLTLESARPSHTSQYLCASRDSLRGAETQYFGPGTRLLVL.

The chain recombines TRBV6-2 or TRBV6-3 with TRBJ2-4, with TRBD2 identical over 10 bases. The junction had 10 bases not matched to a gene; V was cut back by 2 bases and J by 9 bases. Looked up from germline, CDR1 is MNHEY and CDR2 is SVGEGT. This CDR3 is 16 amino acids long. For the CDR3, the DNA is TGTGCCAGCAGTTACGAAGCGGGGGGGAGCTTGAGCATTCAGTACTTC. Protein sequence: CASSYEAGGSLSIQYF.